Presented here are 17 T cell receptor beta chains from one specimen sequenced in a study of post-analysis software for immune sequencing data. Overall study findings and caveats: TRBV segments more frequent in patients than in controls numbered five and included TRBV5-6, TRBV5-1 and TRBV20-1.

Unique molecular identifiers were carried by the TCR beta cDNA libraries. One entry per CDR3 protein, called by TCRdb with MiXCR from the PCR reads. The table has roughly 670,000 distinct CDR3 sequences, around 60% seen once; the top ten hold about 11%. Their antigen targets remain unknown. Sequencing was carried out using blood. The receptors come from a girl aged 2-10 years with multiple sclerosis.

This chain links TRBV2 with TRBJ2-4; D is tentatively TRBD1 or TRBD2 (5 bases each). The ends were cut back, 3 bases at V and 0 bases at J, with 9 bases in the middle. There are 15 residues in the CDR3. CDR1 and CDR2 (germline): SNHLY, FYNNEI. CDR3 residues: CASSDGGLAKNIQYF. CDR3 coding DNA: TGTGCCAGCAGTGATGGGGGATTAGCCAAAAACATTCAGTACTTC. Full variable domain (outside the CDR3, taken from reference TRBV2 and TRBJ2-4): EPEVTQTPSHQVTQMGQEVILRCVPISNHLYFYWYRQILGQKVEFLVSFYNNEISEKSEIFDDQFSVERPDGSNFTLKIRSTKLEDSAMYFCASSDGGLAKNIQYFGAGTRLSVL.

This clonotype was recorded only once. The chain couples TRBV20-1 to TRBJ2-3; D is tentatively TRBD1 or TRBD2 (6 bases each). V lost 6 bases and J lost 5, with 24 bases in between. Germline CDR1 DFQATT, CDR2 SNEGSKA (reference sequence). The CDR3 covers 16 residues. CDR3 protein: CSATLGGGGTRDTQYF. DNA of the CDR3: TGCAGTGCCACCCTCGGGGGTGGGGGCACACGAGATACGCAGTATTTT.

This clonotype was detected only a few times. The J gene is TRBJ1-2, the V gene TRBV20-1; 11 nucleotides align to TRBD1. Germline CDR1 DFQATT, CDR2 SNEGSKA (reference sequence). This CDR3 is 14 amino acids long. V shed 5 bases and J 2 bases; nucleotides not matched to a gene: 4. CDR3 residues: CSARTGGYNYGYTF. In nucleotides, the CDR3 is TGCAGTGCTCGGACAGGGGGCTACAACTATGGCTACACCTTC.

The chain links TRBV9 to TRBJ2-3; 12 bases are shared with TRBD2. V dropped 4 bases and J dropped 4; count of bases not matched to a gene: 7. Germline V CDR1 and CDR2: SGDLS, YYNGEE. This CDR3 has 16 amino acids. Here the CDR3 DNA reads TGTGCCAGCAGCCCTAGCGGGGGGGCCCCGGCAGATACGCAGTATTTT. Protein: CASSPSGGAPADTQYF.

The chain combines TRBV14 with TRBJ2-1, with D unresolved. Germline values: CDR1 SGHDN, CDR2 FVKESK. The CDR3 is made up of 11 amino acids. Trimming removed 0 bases at V and 10 bases at J, with 4 bases between. CDR3 sequence (DNA): TGTGCCAGCAGCCAAGAAATGGAGCAGTTCTTC. This translates into CASSQEMEQFF.

The chain joins TRBV27 to TRBJ2-1; 7 bases are shared with TRBD2. Germline trimming cut 6 bases from V and 6 bases from J; bases unmatched to any gene: 5. This CDR3 region has 13 residues. The germline V gene has CDR1 MNHEY and CDR2 SMNVEV (reference sequence). This CDR3 reads CASRRLAFNEQFF. As DNA, the CDR3 is TGTGCCAGCAGACGACTAGCTTTCAATGAGCAGTTCTTC.

The J gene is TRBJ1-5, the V gene TRBV6-5; a weak D match, TRBD1 (5 bases). The CDR3 consists of 12 residues. The germline V gene has CDR1 MNHEY and CDR2 SVGAGI. V was pared by 5 bases and J by 7 bases, with 9 bases between. The CDR3 is CASSRGRQPQHF. Here the CDR3 DNA reads TGTGCCAGCAGTAGGGGTAGGCAGCCCCAGCATTTT.

This rearrangement joins TRBV10-3 to TRBJ2-5; tentatively, D is TRBD1 (6 bases). The CDR3 runs 14 residues. V lost 6 bases and J 11 bases, leaving 22 bases between the germline ends. CDR1 and CDR2 (germline): ENHRY, SYGVKD. As DNA, the CDR3 is TGTGCCATCAGGGATGGAACAGGGAGCGATGAGCAGTACTTC. It codes for CAIRDGTGSDEQYF.

Comment on this clonotype: A read error may be the cause here, since a much bigger clone is one base away. The genes are TRBV29-1 and TRBJ1-1, with unresolved D. The CDR3 totals 14 residues. In germline, CDR1 is SQVTM, CDR2 ANQGSEA. This CDR3 reads CSCGDSMDSSEAFF. Written as DNA, the CDR3 is TGCAGTTGTGGTGATTCAATGGATAGCTCTGAAGCTTTCTTT. The full variable domain, in which reference TRBV29-1 and TRBJ1-1 provide the parts outside the CDR3, is SAVISQKPSRDICQRGTSLTIQCQVDSQVTMMFWYRQQPGQSLTLIATANQGSEATYESGFVIDKFPISRPNLTFSTLTVSNMSPEDSSIYLCSCGDSMDSSEAFFGQGTRLTVV.

The V call is TRBV9, the J call TRBJ1-2; D possibly corresponds to TRBD1 (6 bases). From germline, CDR1 is SGDLS and CDR2 YYNGEE. The CDR3 contains 14 residues. V gave up 0 bases and J gave up 4 bases, with 10 bases separating them. The CDR3 sequence: CASSVEEQGYGYTF. In DNA form, the CDR3 reads TGTGCCAGCAGCGTAGAGGAACAGGGCTATGGCTACACCTTC.

The genes are TRBV11-2 and TRBJ2-3; D perhaps matches TRBD1 (5 bases). The V and J ends lost 2 bases and 3 bases respectively, with 15 bases between them. There are 16 residues in the CDR3. Per the germline V gene, CDR1 is SGHAT and CDR2 is FQNNGV. Here the CDR3 reads CASSLLKGPRTDTQYF. CDR3 nucleotides: TGTGCCAGCAGCTTATTGAAGGGGCCGAGAACAGATACGCAGTATTTT. Supplemented by reference TRBV11-2 and TRBJ2-3, the full variable domain reads EAGVAQSPRYKIIEKRQSVAFWCNPISGHATLYWYQQILGQGPKLLIQFQNNGVVDDSQLPKDRFSAERLKGVDSTLKIQPAKLEDSAVYLCASSLLKGPRTDTQYFGPGTRLTVL.

CDR3 DNA: TGTGCCAGCAGCCAAGATTGGGGGAACACAGATACGCAGTATTTT. It is translated as CASSQDWGNTDTQYF. This rearrangement joins TRBV3-1 to TRBJ2-3; TRBD1 or TRBD2 may be the D gene (5 bases each). The CDR3 is made up of 15 amino acids. Trimming took 0 bases from V and 2 from J, leaving 9 bases between them. The germline CDR1 and CDR2 sequences are LGHDT and YNNKEL (reference sequence).

The sample holds a few counts of this clonotype. The chain links TRBV5-1 to TRBJ2-1; TRBD2 matches 14 bases. J lost 0 bases, V lost 3 bases, and 5 bases had no gene match. The CDR3 contains 18 residues. In germline, CDR1 is SGHRS, CDR2 YFSETQ. CDR3: CASSSGLAGGSSYNEQFF. CDR3 coding DNA: TGCGCCAGCAGCTCTGGACTAGCGGGGGGTAGCTCCTACAATGAGCAGTTCTTC.

The chain employs TRBV20-1 and TRBJ2-7; 12 bases align to TRBD2. CDR3 length equals 19 residues. CDR1 and CDR2 from the germline V gene are DFQATT and SNEGSKA (reference sequence). Trimming removed 3 bases from V and 3 bases from J; junction bases left unmatched: 18. CDR3 DNA: TGCAGTGCTAGTACGCTTGGGACTAGCGGGCCTCGGGCCCTCTACGAGCAGTACTTC. It translates to CSASTLGTSGPRALYEQYF.

The chain couples TRBV7-3 to TRBJ2-3, with 8 bases identical to TRBD2. CDR1 and CDR2 from the germline V gene are SGHTA and FQGTGA. CDR3 length: 17 amino acids. The V segment lost 5 bases and the J segment 1 base; nucleotides outside the gene matches: 11. This CDR3 is CASSPDPTSAGTDTQYF. CDR3 DNA: TGTGCCAGCAGCCCCGACCCGACTAGCGCGGGCACAGATACGCAGTATTTT.

This clonotype was counted between two and nine times. This rearrangement joins TRBV5-1 to TRBJ2-7; weak D call: TRBD2 (5 bases). This CDR3 has 14 residues. Germline V CDR1 and CDR2: SGHRS, YFSETQ. V dropped 4 bases and J dropped 5 bases, with 16 bases sitting between them. CDR3 residues: CASSLQGPRDEQYF. As DNA, the CDR3 is TGCGCCAGCAGCCTGCAAGGGCCGAGGGACGAGCAGTACTTC. The complete variable domain, with remaining parts taken from reference TRBV5-1 and TRBJ2-7, reads KAGVTQTPRYLIKTRGQQVTLSCSPISGHRSVSWYQQTPGQGLQFLFEYFSETQRNKGNFPGRFSGRQFSNSRSEMNVSTLELGDSALYLCASSLQGPRDEQYFGPGTRLTVT.

The CDR3 here is CASSATRQGVYEQYF. CDR3 in DNA: TGTGCCAGCAGCGCCACTCGACAGGGGGTCTACGAGCAGTACTTC. The rearrangement uses TRBV9 and TRBJ2-7; TRBD1 agrees at 9 bases. The CDR3 consists of 15 residues. V trimming: 3 bases; J trimming: 3 bases; junction bases outside the gene matches: 7. CDR1 is SGDLS and CDR2 is YYNGEE in the germline V gene.